This T cell receptor (beta chain) appears in the sequencing data of a study of cytomegalovirus exposure and HLA in healthy donors. CDR3 length: 17 residues. Germline loops: CDR1 LNHDA, CDR2 SQIVND (reference sequence). The germline V and J ends were trimmed by 0 bases and 6 bases, with 20 bases remaining between them. Assay used: immunoSEQ multiplex PCR; TCRdb lists only in-frame clones, some missing. In the table there are 140,000 or so clones, 87% of which are singletons. Sequenced sample: PBMCs. The rearrangement links TRBV19 to TRBJ1-2, with a weak D call TRBD1 (5 bases). This receptor was taken from a man between 18 and 29 years old in good health and CMV-seropositive. The CDR3 DNA sequence: TGTGCCAGTAGTATAGACCCAGGAAGGGGTTTTGTGGATGGCTACACCTTC. It specifies CASSIDPGRGFVDGYTF. The whole variable domain, filled in from reference TRBV19 and TRBJ1-2, reads DGGITQSPKYLFRKEGQNVTLSCEQNLNHDAMYWYRQDPGQGLRLIYYSQIVNDFQKGDIAEGYSVSREKKESFPLTVTSAQKNPTAFYLCASSIDPGRGFVDGYTFGSGTRLTVV.